This T cell receptor (beta chain) is from a study of T cell responses to AZD1222 COVID-19 vaccine. Findings and caveats of the study: Repertoires were obtained only post-peak T cell response. Clonal diversity may have been underestimated in mostly white British donors. Baseline testing showed seropositivity in only a handful of AZD1222 recipients. Dominant CD4 TCR responses targeted spike regions 160-218 and 743-854.

Produced via immunoSEQ multiplex PCR; TCRdb's table is partial and in-frame only. The sample holds some 90,000 clones; around 90% are singletons and the top ten take 2.4%. On this clone itself: Antigen specificity is unknown.

V lost 5 bases and J lost 0, with 17 bases in between. Germline V lookup: CDR1 LNHDA, CDR2 SQIVND (reference sequence). The CDR3 runs to 16 residues. V gene TRBV19 combines with J gene TRBJ2-7; the D gene is possibly TRBD1 (6 bases). The specimen was peripheral blood, collected on day 0 of AZD1222 vaccination. The TCR originated in an adult in good health. CDR3 bases: TGTGCCAGTAGTTCTAGGGCCGGGACAACCTCCTACGAGCAGTACTTC. Encoded protein: CASSSRAGTTSYEQYF.